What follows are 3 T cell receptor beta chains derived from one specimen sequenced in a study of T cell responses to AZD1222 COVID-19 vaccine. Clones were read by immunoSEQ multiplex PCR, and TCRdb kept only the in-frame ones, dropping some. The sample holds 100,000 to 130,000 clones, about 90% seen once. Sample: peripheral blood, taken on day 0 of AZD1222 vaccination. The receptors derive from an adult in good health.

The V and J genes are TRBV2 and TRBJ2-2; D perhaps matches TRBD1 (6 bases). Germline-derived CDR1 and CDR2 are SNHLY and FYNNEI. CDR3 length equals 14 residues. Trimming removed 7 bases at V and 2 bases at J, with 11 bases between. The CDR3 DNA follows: TGTGCCAGCAAAGCAGGGGATAACACCGGGGAGCTGTTTTTT. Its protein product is CASKAGDNTGELFF. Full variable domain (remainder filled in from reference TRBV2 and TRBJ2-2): EPEVTQTPSHQVTQMGQEVILRCVPISNHLYFYWYRQILGQKVEFLVSFYNNEISEKSEIFDDQFSVERPDGSNFTLKIRSTKLEDSAMYFCASKAGDNTGELFFGEGSRLTVL.

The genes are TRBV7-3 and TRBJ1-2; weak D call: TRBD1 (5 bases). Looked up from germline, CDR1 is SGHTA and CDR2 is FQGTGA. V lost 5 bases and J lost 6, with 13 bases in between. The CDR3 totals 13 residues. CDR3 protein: CASSRTGRDGYTF. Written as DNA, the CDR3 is TGTGCCAGCAGCCGTACGGGGCGGGATGGCTACACCTTC.

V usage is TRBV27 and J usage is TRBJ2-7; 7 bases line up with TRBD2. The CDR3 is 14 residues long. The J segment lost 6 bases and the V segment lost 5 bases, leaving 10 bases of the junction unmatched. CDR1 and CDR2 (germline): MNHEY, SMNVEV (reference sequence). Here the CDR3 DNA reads TGTGCCAGCAGTCCTTGGGCAGGGAGGGTCGAGCAGTACTTC. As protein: CASSPWAGRVEQYF.